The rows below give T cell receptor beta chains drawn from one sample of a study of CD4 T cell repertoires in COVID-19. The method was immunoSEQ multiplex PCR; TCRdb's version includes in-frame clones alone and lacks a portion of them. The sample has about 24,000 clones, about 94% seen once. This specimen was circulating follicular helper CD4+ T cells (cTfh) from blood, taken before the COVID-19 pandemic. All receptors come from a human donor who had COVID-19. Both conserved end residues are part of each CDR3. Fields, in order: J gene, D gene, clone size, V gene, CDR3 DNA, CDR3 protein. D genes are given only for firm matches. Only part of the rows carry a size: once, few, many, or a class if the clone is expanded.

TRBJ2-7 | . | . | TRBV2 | TGTGCCAGCAACCACCCCGGGCCAGGTGGACACTACGAGCAGTACTTC | CASNHPGPGGHYEQYF
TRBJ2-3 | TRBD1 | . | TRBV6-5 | TGTGCCAGCAGTTACGGACAGGGGGCATCGGATACGCAGTATTTT | CASSYGQGASDTQYF
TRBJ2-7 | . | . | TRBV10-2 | TGCGCCAGCAGTGAGTCTGGGAGGGGGAGCTCCTACGAGCAGTACTTC | CASSESGRGSSYEQYF
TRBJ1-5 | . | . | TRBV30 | TGTGCCTGGAGTGGGGTCGCGGACTATAGCAATCAGCCCCAGCATTTT | CAWSGVADYSNQPQHF
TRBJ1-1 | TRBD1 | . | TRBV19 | TGTGCCAGTAGTTCTAGTCCCGGGACAGTGCCCGACACTGAAGCTTTCTTT | CASSSSPGTVPDTEAFF
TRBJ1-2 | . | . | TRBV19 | TGTGCCACCCGGCGCGGGGATGGCTACACCTTC | CATRRGDGYTF
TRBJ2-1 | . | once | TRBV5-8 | TGTGCCAGCAGACGTAGCATAAGCTCCTACAATGAGCAGTTCTTC | CASRRSISSYNEQFF
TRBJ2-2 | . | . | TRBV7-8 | TGTGCCAGCAGCTTAGCTAGCGTGGGCACCGGGGAGCTGTTTTTT | CASSLASVGTGELFF
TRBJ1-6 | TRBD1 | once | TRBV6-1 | TGTGCCAGCAGGGGACAGGGTAACTCACCCCTCCACTTT | CASRGQGNSPLHF
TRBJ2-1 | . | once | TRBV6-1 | TGTGCCAGCAGTGAAGCGTTCGGAGTCCTTATGCAGTTCTTC | CASSEAFGVLMQFF
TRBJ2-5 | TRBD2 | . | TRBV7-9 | TGTGCCAGCAGTCGACTAGCGGGAGCGGGGGAGACCCAGTACTTC | CASSRLAGAGETQYF
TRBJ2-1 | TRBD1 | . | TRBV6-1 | TGTGCCAGCAGTGAGACCGGACAGGGGATGAATGAGCAGTTCTTC | CASSETGQGMNEQFF
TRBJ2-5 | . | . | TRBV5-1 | TGCGCCAGCAGCTTACAGCAAGAGACCCAGTACTTC | CASSLQQETQYF
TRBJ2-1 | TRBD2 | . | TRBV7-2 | TGTGCCAGCAGCTTAGCGGGGGGAGGGAAGTCCTACAATGAGCAGTTCTTC | CASSLAGGGKSYNEQFF
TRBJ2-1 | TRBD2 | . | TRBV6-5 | TGTGCCAGCCGAAAAAGCGGGAGCTACAATGAGCAGTTCTTC | CASRKSGSYNEQFF
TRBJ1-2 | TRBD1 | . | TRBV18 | TGTGCCAGCTCTCAGGGACAGGGGGCAGAGGGCTACACCTTC | CASSQGQGAEGYTF
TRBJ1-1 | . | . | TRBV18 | TGTGCCAGCCAGGGTCTTTTTAACACTGAAGCTTTCTTT | CASQGLFNTEAFF
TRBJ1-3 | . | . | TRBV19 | TGTGCCAGTAGTCACCGGGGCTCTGGAAACACCATATATTTT | CASSHRGSGNTIYF